This TCR beta chain was found in a study of blood T cell repertoires in COVID-19. Measured with immunoSEQ multiplex PCR; TCRdb has only the in-frame clones, and not every one. The table has about 120,000 clones, around 83% seen once; the top ten hold 3.5% to 4%. Sequencing was carried out using PBMCs or T cells enriched from blood (not recorded which). This clonotype was obtained from a woman in her 30s who had recovered from COVID-19.

The CDR3 DNA reads TGTGCCAGCAGCTTATCTACGTCCCCCTCCTACGAGCAGTACTTC. This encodes CASSLSTSPSYEQYF. J is TRBJ2-7 and V is TRBV5-8; D call uncertain. Germline CDR1 is SGHTS and CDR2 is YDEGEE. This CDR3 spans 15 amino acids. Trimming took 2 bases from V and 0 from J, leaving 12 bases between them.